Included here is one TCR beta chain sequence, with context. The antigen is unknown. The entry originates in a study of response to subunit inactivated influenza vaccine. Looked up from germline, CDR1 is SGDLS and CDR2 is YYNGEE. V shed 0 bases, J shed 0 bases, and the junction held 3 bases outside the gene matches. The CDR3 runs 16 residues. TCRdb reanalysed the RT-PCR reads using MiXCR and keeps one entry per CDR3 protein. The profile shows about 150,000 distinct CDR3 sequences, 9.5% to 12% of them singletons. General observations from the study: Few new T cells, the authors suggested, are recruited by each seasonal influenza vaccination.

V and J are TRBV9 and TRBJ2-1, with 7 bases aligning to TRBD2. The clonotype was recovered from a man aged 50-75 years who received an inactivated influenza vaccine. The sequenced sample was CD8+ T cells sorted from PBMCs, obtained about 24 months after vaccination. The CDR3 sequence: CASSVGLADSYNEQFF. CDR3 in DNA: TGTGCCAGCAGCGTAGGTCTAGCGGACTCCTACAATGAGCAGTTCTTC.